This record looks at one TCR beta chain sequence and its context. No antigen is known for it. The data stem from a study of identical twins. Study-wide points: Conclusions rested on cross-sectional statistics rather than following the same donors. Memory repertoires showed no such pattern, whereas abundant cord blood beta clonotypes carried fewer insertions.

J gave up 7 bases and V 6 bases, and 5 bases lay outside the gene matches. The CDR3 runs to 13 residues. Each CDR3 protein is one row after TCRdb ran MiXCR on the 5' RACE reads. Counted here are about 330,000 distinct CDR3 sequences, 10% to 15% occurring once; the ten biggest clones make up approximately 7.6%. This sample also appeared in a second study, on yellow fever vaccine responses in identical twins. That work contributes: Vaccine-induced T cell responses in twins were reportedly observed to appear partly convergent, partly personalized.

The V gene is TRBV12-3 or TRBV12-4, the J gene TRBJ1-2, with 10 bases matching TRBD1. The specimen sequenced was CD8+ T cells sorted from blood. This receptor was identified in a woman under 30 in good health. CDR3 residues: CASSGTGEAGYTF. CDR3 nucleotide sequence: TGTGCCAGCAGCGGGACAGGGGAAGCTGGCTACACCTTC.